What follows are 23 T cell receptor beta chains derived from one specimen sequenced in a study of blood T cell repertoires in COVID-19. Only in-frame clones appear in the TCRdb table, and some are missing; sequencing was by immunoSEQ multiplex PCR. Here the sample spans about 65,000 clones, approximately 77% being singletons. Sequencing was done on a sample of peripheral blood. These receptors were obtained from a human donor in a cohort sampled during active COVID-19.

The chain is built from TRBV20-1 and TRBJ1-3; no clear D. This CDR3 has 11 residues. In germline, CDR1 is DFQATT, CDR2 SNEGSKA (reference sequence). The V gene lost 5 bases and the J gene lost 2 bases, with 4 bases spanning the gap. The CDR3 DNA reads TGCAGTGCTTCCACTGGAAACACCATATATTTT. As protein: CSASTGNTIYF.

This clone has just one count. The chain links TRBV3-1 (or the pseudogene TRBV3-2) to TRBJ1-2, with 8 bases lining up with TRBD1. Germline V CDR1 and CDR2: LGHDT, YNNKEL (reference sequence). V lost 4 bases, J lost 8 bases, and 3 bases stayed unmatched. This CDR3 is 12 amino acids long. CDR3 DNA: TGTGCCAGCAGCCCCGGACAGGGAGGCTACACCTTC. Its protein is CASSPGQGGYTF.

V is TRBV4-2 and J is TRBJ1-1; weak D call: TRBD1 (6 bases). This CDR3 is built from 15 residues. Trimming stripped 0 bases from V and 6 bases from J, with 14 bases between. Germline CDR1 is LGHNA and CDR2 is YNFKEQ. The chain's CDR3 is CASSQDGGGEPEAFF. The CDR3 DNA reads as TGTGCCAGCAGCCAAGACGGGGGGGGCGAGCCTGAAGCTTTCTTT.

Here the CDR3 DNA reads TGTGCCAGCCGGGGGTGGAACACCGGGGAGCTGTTTTTT. This encodes CASRGWNTGELFF. The rearrangement joins TRBV6-5 to TRBJ2-2; D possibly corresponds to TRBD2 (6 bases). The germline V gene has CDR1 MNHEY and CDR2 SVGAGI. The CDR3 is 13 residues long. With 8 bases removed from V and 1 base from J, the gap between germline ends came to 8 bases.

This chain joins TRBV7-8 and TRBJ1-2, with TRBD1 identical over 7 bases. V gave up 1 base and J gave up 3 bases; unmatched junction bases: 2. CDR3 length equals 14 residues. Germline V CDR1 and CDR2: SGHVS, FQNEAQ. The CDR3 coding sequence is TGTGCCAGCAGCTTAGAAGGGGGCGACTATGGCTACACCTTC. Its protein is CASSLEGGDYGYTF.

V and J are TRBV5-1 and TRBJ1-3; TRBD1 might be the D (5 bases). The CDR3 loop spans 14 amino acids. V lost 0 bases and J 8 bases, leaving 12 bases between the germline ends. CDR1 SGHRS and CDR2 YFSETQ come from the germline V gene. CDR3 sequence reads: CASSLAAGRDTIYF. In DNA, the CDR3 is TGCGCCAGCAGCTTGGCCGCAGGGAGGGACACCATATATTTT.

V and J are TRBV20-1 and TRBJ1-4; D gene uncertain. CDR3 length: 13 amino acids. Germline CDR1 is DFQATT and CDR2 is SNEGSKA (reference sequence). The V and J ends lost 3 bases and 4 bases respectively, with 9 bases between them. The CDR3 nucleotides read TGCAGTGCTAGTGGGAGCAATAATGAAAAACTGTTTTTT. Amino acid sequence: CSASGSNNEKLFF.

This chain uses TRBV2 with TRBJ2-7, with 10 positions matching TRBD1. V dropped 6 bases and J dropped 10; count of bases not matched to a gene: 6. This CDR3 is built from 12 residues. Germline V CDR1 and CDR2: SNHLY, FYNNEI. CDR3 region: CASRVDRGEQYF. The CDR3, as DNA: TGTGCCAGCAGAGTGGACAGGGGGGAACAGTACTTC.

The CDR3 is CASSFAKLEAFF. Written as DNA, the CDR3 is TGTGCCAGCAGTTTCGCGAAACTGGAAGCTTTCTTT. The chain recombines TRBV28 with TRBJ1-1; D unresolved. Germline CDR1 reads MDHEN; CDR2 reads SYDVKM. The V gene lost 3 bases and the J gene lost 8 bases, with 10 bases spanning the gap. The CDR3 loop spans 12 amino acids.

The chain is built from TRBV30 and TRBJ1-1, with D possibly TRBD1 on 5 matching bases. Germline assignment: CDR1 GTSNPN and CDR2 SVGIG (reference sequence). V shed 4 bases and J shed 1 base, with 13 bases lying between them. CDR3 length: 14 amino acids. This chain's CDR3 is CAWTPRTPNTEAFF. CDR3 nucleotides: TGTGCCTGGACCCCTAGGACACCGAACACTGAAGCTTTCTTT.

This chain connects TRBV7-6 to TRBJ2-1; D might be TRBD1 (6 bases). CDR3 length: 15 residues. V was shortened by 0 bases and J by 3 bases, with 9 bases between the two germline ends. CDR1 and CDR2 from the germline V gene are SGHVS and FNYEAQ. The CDR3, as DNA: TGTGCCAGCAGCTTAGCAGCCAGGGGCTACAATGAGCAGTTCTTC. Encoded protein: CASSLAARGYNEQFF.

This rearrangement joins TRBV9 to TRBJ1-1; TRBD1 agrees at 7 bases. Germline trimming cut 4 bases from V and 2 bases from J; bases unmatched to any gene: 8. The CDR3 consists of 15 residues. Germline assignment: CDR1 SGDLS and CDR2 YYNGEE. As DNA, the CDR3 is TGTGCCAGCAGCACGTCGACAGGGAGTAACACTGAAGCTTTCTTT. Encoded protein: CASSTSTGSNTEAFF.

The CDR3 here is CASSESNRRGVRSGELFF. The CDR3 DNA is TGCGCCAGCAGTGAGTCGAATCGCAGGGGGGTTCGATCCGGGGAGCTGTTTTTT. This sequence joins TRBV10-2 and TRBJ2-2; D may be TRBD1 (7 bases). Germline assignment: CDR1 WSHSY and CDR2 SAAADI. V lost 0 bases and J 6 bases, leaving 20 bases between the germline ends. The CDR3 is 18 residues long.

This rearrangement joins TRBV7-2 to TRBJ2-1, with 8 bases identical to TRBD2. Germline V gives CDR1 SGHTA, CDR2 FQGNSA. The CDR3 runs 14 residues. The V segment lost 4 bases and the J segment 9 bases; nucleotides outside the gene matches: 8. The CDR3 nucleotides read TGTGCCAGCAGCTCCCGATGGAGCGGGAGTGAGCAGTTCTTC. Its translation: CASSSRWSGSEQFF.

In this sample, this clone turned up a few times. The chain joins TRBV5-4 to TRBJ1-3, with D perhaps TRBD1 (5 bases). In germline, CDR1 is SGHNT, CDR2 YYREEE (reference sequence). The CDR3 has 15 residues. Trimming took 4 bases from V and 4 from J, leaving 15 bases between them. CDR3 coding DNA: TGTGCCAGCAGCACTCCTGACAGCTCGGGAAACACCATATATTTT. Residues: CASSTPDSSGNTIYF.

The chain couples TRBV5-4 to TRBJ1-1; weak D call: TRBD1 (6 bases). Germline values: CDR1 SGHNT, CDR2 YYREEE (reference sequence). V dropped 4 bases and J dropped 3 bases, with 13 bases sitting between them. The CDR3 sequence is 14 residues long. The CDR3 is CASSPRTAHTEAFF. CDR3 nucleotides: TGTGCCAGCAGCCCGAGGACAGCCCACACTGAAGCTTTCTTT.

This clone was counted between two and nine times. In DNA form, the CDR3 reads TGTGCCAGCAGACCCCGGCGGGCCGGCTATGGCTACACCTTC. Amino acid sequence: CASRPRRAGYGYTF. V usage is TRBV28 and J usage is TRBJ1-2; D gene uncertain. Trimming removed 6 bases from V and 4 bases from J, with 15 bases in between. CDR3 length: 14 amino acids. The V gene's germline CDR1 is MDHEN and CDR2 SYDVKM.

CDR3 amino acids: CASSRVGGEGTQYF. The CDR3 DNA reads TGCGCCAGCAGCCGAGTGGGGGGTGAAGGGACCCAGTACTTC. The rearrangement links TRBV5-1 to TRBJ2-5, with TRBD2 as a possible D gene (6 bases). The germline V gene encodes CDR1 SGHRS and CDR2 YFSETQ. The CDR3 covers 14 residues. Trimming cost V 4 bases and J 7 bases, with 17 bases left between them. The variable domain in full, completed from reference TRBV5-1 and TRBJ2-5, reads KAGVTQTPRYLIKTRGQQVTLSCSPISGHRSVSWYQQTPGQGLQFLFEYFSETQRNKGNFPGRFSGRQFSNSRSEMNVSTLELGDSALYLCASSRVGGEGTQYFGPGTRLLVL.

The rearrangement joins TRBV9 to TRBJ2-2; 8 nucleotides agree with TRBD2. Unmatched junction bases numbered 13, after V lost 6 bases and J lost 3 bases. The germline V gene has CDR1 SGDLS and CDR2 YYNGEE. The CDR3 covers 17 residues. The CDR3 sequence is CASNHGGDNLYTGELFF. CDR3 in DNA: TGTGCCAGCAACCACGGGGGGGACAACCTTTACACCGGGGAGCTGTTTTTT.

This chain uses TRBV18 with TRBJ2-1; TRBD2 matches 11 bases. Losses at the gene ends were 1 base for V and 5 bases for J; bases not matched to a gene: 4. Germline loops: CDR1 KGHSH, CDR2 LQKENI. The CDR3 is 16 residues long. In nucleotides, the CDR3 is TGTGCCAGCTCACCACTGGGACTAGCGGACCACAATGAGCAGTTCTTC. Its protein product is CASSPLGLADHNEQFF.

The chain links TRBV2 to TRBJ2-7; no firm D call. This CDR3 has 13 amino acids. Deletions cut 4 bases from V and 4 bases from J, with 11 bases between. From germline, CDR1 is SNHLY and CDR2 FYNNEI. The CDR3 reads CASSVQKTYEQYF. DNA of the CDR3: TGTGCCAGCAGTGTACAGAAAACGTACGAGCAGTACTTC.

V is TRBV6-5 and J is TRBJ1-2; D might be TRBD1 (6 bases). Germline V gene data show CDR1 as MNHEY and CDR2 as SVGAGI. Trimming removed 0 bases at V and 4 bases at J, with 12 bases between. The CDR3 length is 15 residues. The CDR3 sequence: CASSYSTQGFYGYTF. In nucleotides, the CDR3 is TGTGCCAGCAGTTACTCAACACAGGGATTCTATGGCTACACCTTC.

This chain connects TRBV5-1 to TRBJ2-3, with a weak D call TRBD2 (6 bases). Germline assignment: CDR1 SGHRS and CDR2 YFSETQ. V was clipped by 4 bases and J by 0 bases, with 15 bases between them. The CDR3 totals 16 residues. The CDR3 nucleotides are TGCGCCAGCAGCCCTTGGGGGGACCTAAGCACAGATACGCAGTATTTT. It encodes CASSPWGDLSTDTQYF.